Here is one T cell receptor beta chain with its context. In its sample, this clone was seen a few times. Its target antigen remains unknown. The sample holds no much larger clone one base away, and base qualities are not on file. The entire amount of isolated RNA was reverse transcribed using the High Capacity cDNA Reverse Transcription Kit, so the sequenced TCRB transcripts were expressed ones. Deep immunoSEQ sequencing was applied to naive, central memory and regulatory T cell samples, giving an average of about 3.6 million total reads per sample. Sorted cells were lysed in RLT buffer, and RNA was extracted using DNase-treated RNeasy Micro or Mini kits according to cell number. To prevent cross-contamination, each cell subset was processed individually, whereas patient and healthy donor samples were processed jointly. The immunoSEQ multiplex PCR was used to amplify TCRB sequences from cDNA, generating 87-bp fragments that spanned the CDR3 region. Sequencing of the amplicons was performed on the Illumina HiSeq platform. The authors processed their data as follows. Synthetic template baselines were used to correct PCR bias computationally, reads within Hamming distance 2 were collapsed together, and singletons that could not be merged were discarded. By aligning reads against IMGT, V, D and J genes, CDR3 length, and insertions or deletions at six rearrangement sites were assigned. Within each subset, clonotype counts were normalized to sorted cell number, and only after that were true diversity and Gini coefficients computed with the tcR R package. The overlap coefficient, calculated on TCRB nucleotide sequences, was used to quantify repertoire sharing. Out-of-frame TCRB sequences from naive cells were analyzed to stand in for the pre-selection repertoire. In its TCRdb copy, this immuneACCESS table keeps in-frame sequences only and misses some clones. Where compared with another copy, unresolved V genes explain less than half of these, and the others have no known cause. V, J and clone size were drawn from that table, and D and trimming were deduced from the DNA. Counted in this sample were around 250,000 clones; about a fifth of them appeared once. Less than 0.035% of the sample belongs to the ten largest clones.

From each donor, a single peripheral blood sample of 90 to 150 mL on average was drawn into heparinised tubes. A BD FACSAria II and a panel including CD45RO, CCR7, CD25, CD127, CD95 and CD27 were used to sort naive, central memory, regulatory and stem cell-like memory CD4+ T cells. Every sorted population had a purity above 95%. Right away, PBMCs were isolated by Lymphoprep density gradient centrifugation and were stained directly, with no culture step. So that batch effects would be minimized, each experiment stained and sorted samples in pairs, pairing one healthy donor with one patient. The V end gives up 3 bases and the J end 2 bases, leaving 7 bases in the junction not matched to a gene. From the cysteine up to the phenylalanine, the CDR3 has a length of 17 residues. CDR3 DNA is the only sequence kept; it has 51 bases, read in frame from the first base. From a lookup of the germline V gene, CDR1 and CDR2 are SGDLS and YYNGEE.

The data originate from a study of beta chain features in type 1 diabetes (dated by TCRdb to 2016 to 2019). With regard to the full study: Patients and healthy donors did not differ in mean age, gender distribution, total cell number or subset yield. A total of under 140,000,000 sorted cells were examined across all samples, and the number of cells per subset was strongly correlated with RNA yield. The study compared TCRB repertoires of sorted circulating CD4+ T cell subsets between recently diagnosed type 1 diabetes patients and matched healthy donors. Regulatory and stem cell-like memory subsets were isolated from only 8 patients and about eight healthy donors, whereas naive and central memory subsets came from all 30 or so donors. On the study overall, not on this receptor specifically: Sequencing cDNA rather than genomic DNA could over-represent highly expressing activated cells, although activation and CD3 levels did not differ between groups. PCR may preferentially amplify shorter templates, but because patient and control samples were amplified and corrected together, any resulting skew would affect both groups equally. Naive, central memory and regulatory TCRB repertoires appeared to be more similar among patients than among healthy donors. Fewer insertions and more nucleotide deletions at VDJ recombination sites were observed in patients with type 1 diabetes, implying thymic rearrangement abnormalities. In all four CD4+ subsets, TCRB CDR3 length was moderately but significantly shorter in type 1 diabetes patients. HLA sub-analyses involved small numbers of individuals, so any influence of HLA type on TCRB rearrangement remained unresolved.

This TCR was recovered from a middle-aged woman with type 1 diabetes. The rearranged segments are TRBV9 and TRBJ2-3; 12 middle bases align to TRBD2. Sequencing used naive CD4+ T cells from blood. The cell subset or site label of this sample denotes: true naive CD4+ T cells. The CDR3 region reads CASSAEASGRVTDTQYF. The bases read TGTGCCAGCAGCGCGGAGGCTAGCGGGAGGGTCACAGATACGCAGTATTTT.